This TCR beta chain stems from a study of lymphopenia after photon versus proton radiotherapy (dated by TCRdb to between 2018 and 2021). About the study as a whole: The study compared the immunological effects of photon versus proton radiation therapy in patients with gastrointestinal tumors who developed high-grade lymphopenia. The cohort included roughly 18 patients with gastrointestinal tumors who developed lymphopenia after receiving either photon or proton therapy. The study was designed to characterize how the impact on the immune system differs between the two radiation modalities.

A note on this clone: Its antigen is not yet known. Per-base qualities were not stored, and no clone one base away is much larger.

The germline V gene yields SNHLY for CDR1 and FYNNEI for CDR2. From the cysteine up to the phenylalanine, the CDR3 has a length of 14 residues. CDR3 DNA only is kept here, 42 bases in frame from base 1. Relative to germline, V is 2 bases shorter and J is 5 bases shorter, with 12 bases between their ends. The library was produced with the immunoSEQ multiplex PCR assay. Alongside multiparametric flow cytometry, deep sequencing of rearranged TCR beta loci was used to profile the T cell repertoires. In its TCRdb copy, this immuneACCESS table keeps in-frame sequences only and misses some clones. Where compared with another copy, unresolved V genes explain less than half of these, and the others have no known cause. The sample table shows 60,000 to 75,000 clones, and around 87% are seen once. About 2.3% of the sample lies in the top ten. What the work shows at the level of the full study, not this receptor alone: Relative stability during treatment was observed in proton-treated patients, whereas loss of naive T cells and TCR diversity and gain of effector/memory populations were observed in photon-treated patients. The survival association was assessed only in patients who died, and the authors presented better survival with proton therapy as a possibility rather than a demonstrated result. After the lymphocyte count nadir, oligoclonal expansion, especially of CD8+ Temra cells, was observed in photon-treated repertoires, and the drop in diversity was driven by this expansion. Among patients across the cohort who died, overall survival time showed an inverse correlation with a larger post-nadir drop in TCR diversity.

Here the sequenced sample was peripheral blood, taken from a patient treated with photon-based radiotherapy. The sequence joins TRBV2 to TRBJ2-5; tentative D gene TRBD1, with 6 bases matching. This TCR was sampled from a middle-aged man with gastric cancer. The DNA sequence reads TGTGCCAGCAGTGAATACAACAGGGTGGAGACCCAGTACTTC. The translation is CASSEYNRVETQYF.